The following is a TCR beta chain sequence with its context. Its target antigen remains unknown. There are no base qualities to consult, and no much larger clone falls within one base. The entry originates in a study of blood T cell repertoires in COVID-19 (dated by TCRdb to between 2020 and 2021). For the study in its entirety: The collaborator samples originated in the United States, Italy and Spain and spanned the acute and convalescent phases of COVID-19. The material from the prospective study consisted of cDNA or gDNA derived from T cells, B-cell-depleted T cells, or PBMCs. A freely available public database, intended as a resource for researchers studying the immune response to SARS-CoV-2, is where the repertoires were released. A de-identified subject ID, COVID-19 status, age in years and sex were almost always included in the sample metadata. The dataset comprised deeply sampled blood TCRbeta repertoires from subjects exposed to, actively infected with, or recovered from COVID-19. Samples were obtained from the ongoing ImmuneRACE study (first 160 participants) and from 1,254 subjects provided by 6 global collaborators. Where available, HLA class I and class II types were taken from metadata supplied by the sample provider and were not determined by assay-based typing.

Participants in the prospective study were aged about 18 to 90 years, lived in 20 to 30 United States geographic areas, and enrolled through a virtual design. In the prospective study, participants were assigned to cohorts based on the clinical history participants reported in a screening survey and a study questionnaire. For ImmuneRACE Cohort 3, a participant was defined as recovered based on two consecutive negative NP/OP PCR tests, clearance by a healthcare professional, or resolution of symptoms. In the prospective study, whole blood, serum and a nasopharyngeal or oropharyngeal swab were collected from each participant by mobile phlebotomists. Additional blood draws and questionnaires over a 2-month period could optionally be provided by prospective study participants. Prospective study blood samples were shipped either frozen or at room temperature before DNA extraction. What the work shows at the level of the full study, not this receptor alone: Clinical and demographic metadata were provided uncurated, with the amount varying by source and participant.

TCRbeta CDR3 regions were amplified from genomic DNA by means of the immunoSEQ Assay, a bias-controlled multiplex PCR. Per the source publication's procedure: The number of nucleated cells in each sample was estimated from the amplification of reference gene primers within the assay. To quantify the absolute abundance of each unique TCRbeta CDR3 rearrangement, sequence reads were collapsed and filtered. Productive Simpson clonality was computed per sample as the square root of Simpson's diversity index over productive rearrangements. TCRdb holds this immuneACCESS table with in-frame rearrangements only. Some clones are missing; in checked studies, unresolved V genes explain under half, and the rest has no known cause. V and J calls and clone size are those listed in that table; D and trimming were worked out from the DNA. The table for this sample lists approximately 300,000 clones; approximately 89% of them were counted only once. Of the sample, just under 9.5% is held by the ten largest clones.

There are 14 amino acids in the CDR3, from cysteine to phenylalanine inclusive. The DNA shown is the 42-base CDR3, in frame from base 1. CDR1 and CDR2 are drawn from the germline V gene: SGHRS, YFSETQ. At the junction V is shortened by 0 bases and J by 4 bases; bases outside the gene matches: 2. The origin of this receptor is a woman younger than 45 who had recovered from COVID-19. The V and J genes are TRBV5-1 and TRBJ1-2; 8 junctional bases match TRBD1. The sample comprised PBMCs or T cells enriched from blood (not recorded which). The nucleotide sequence is TGCGCCAGCAGCTTGGGGACAGGGAGCTATGGCTACACCTTC. Its product reads: CASSLGTGSYGYTF.